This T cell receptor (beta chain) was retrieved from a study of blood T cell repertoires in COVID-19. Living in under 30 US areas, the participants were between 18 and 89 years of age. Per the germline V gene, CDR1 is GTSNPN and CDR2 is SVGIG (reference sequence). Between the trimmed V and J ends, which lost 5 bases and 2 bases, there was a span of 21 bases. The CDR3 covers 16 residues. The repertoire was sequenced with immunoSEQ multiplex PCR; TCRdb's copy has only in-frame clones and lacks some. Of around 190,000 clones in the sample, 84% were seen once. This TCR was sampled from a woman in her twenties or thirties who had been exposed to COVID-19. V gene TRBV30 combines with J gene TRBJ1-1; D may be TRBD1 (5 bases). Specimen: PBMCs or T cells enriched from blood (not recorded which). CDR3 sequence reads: CAWARGVGPPNTEAFF. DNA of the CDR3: TGTGCCTGGGCCCGGGGGGTTGGGCCTCCCAACACTGAAGCTTTCTTT.